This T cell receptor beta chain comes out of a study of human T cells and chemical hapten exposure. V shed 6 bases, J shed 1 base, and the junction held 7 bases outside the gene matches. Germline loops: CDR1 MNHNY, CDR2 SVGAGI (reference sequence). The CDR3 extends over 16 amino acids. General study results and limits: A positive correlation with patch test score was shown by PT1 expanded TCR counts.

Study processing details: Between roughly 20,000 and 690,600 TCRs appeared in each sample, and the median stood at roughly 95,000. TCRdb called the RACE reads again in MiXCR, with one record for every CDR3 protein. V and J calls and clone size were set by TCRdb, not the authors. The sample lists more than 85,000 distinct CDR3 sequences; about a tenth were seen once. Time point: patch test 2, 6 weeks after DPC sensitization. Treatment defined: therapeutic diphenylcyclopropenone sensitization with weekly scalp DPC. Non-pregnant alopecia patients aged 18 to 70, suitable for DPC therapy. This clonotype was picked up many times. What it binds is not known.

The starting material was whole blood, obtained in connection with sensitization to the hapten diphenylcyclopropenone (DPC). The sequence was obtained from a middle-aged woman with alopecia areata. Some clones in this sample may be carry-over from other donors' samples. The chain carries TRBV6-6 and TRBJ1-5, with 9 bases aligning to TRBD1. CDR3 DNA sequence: TGTGCCAGCAGAAACAGGGGGCAGGGGAGCAATCAGCCCCAGCATTTT. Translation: CASRNRGQGSNQPQHF.